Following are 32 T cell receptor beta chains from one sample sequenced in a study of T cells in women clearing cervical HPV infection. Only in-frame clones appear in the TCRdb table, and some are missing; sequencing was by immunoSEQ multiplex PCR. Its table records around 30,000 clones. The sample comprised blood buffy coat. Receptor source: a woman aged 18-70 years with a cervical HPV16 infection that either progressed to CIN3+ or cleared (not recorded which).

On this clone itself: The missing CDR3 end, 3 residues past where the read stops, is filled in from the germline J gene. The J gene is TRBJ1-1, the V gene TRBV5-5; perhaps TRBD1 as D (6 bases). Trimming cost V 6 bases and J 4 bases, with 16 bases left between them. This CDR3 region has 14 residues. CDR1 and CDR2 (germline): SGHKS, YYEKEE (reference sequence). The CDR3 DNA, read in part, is TGTGCCAGCAACTTAATACAGGGTGCCACTGAA. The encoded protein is CASNLIQGATE. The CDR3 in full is CASNLIQGATEAFF. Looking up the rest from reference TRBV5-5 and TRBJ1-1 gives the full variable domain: DAGVTQSPTHLIKTRGQQVTLRCSPISGHKSVSWYQQVLGQGPQFIFQYYEKEERGRGNFPDRFSARQFPNYSSELNVNALLLGDSALYLCASNLIQGATEAFFGQGTRLTVV.

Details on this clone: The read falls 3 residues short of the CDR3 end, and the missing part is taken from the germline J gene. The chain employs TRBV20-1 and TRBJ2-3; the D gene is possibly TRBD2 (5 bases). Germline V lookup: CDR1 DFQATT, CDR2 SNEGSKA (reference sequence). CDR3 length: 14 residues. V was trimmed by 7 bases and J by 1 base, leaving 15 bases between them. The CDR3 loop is CSVRKPGGTDTQYF. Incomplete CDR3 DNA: TGCAGTGTTCGTAAGCCCGGGGGCACAGATACG.

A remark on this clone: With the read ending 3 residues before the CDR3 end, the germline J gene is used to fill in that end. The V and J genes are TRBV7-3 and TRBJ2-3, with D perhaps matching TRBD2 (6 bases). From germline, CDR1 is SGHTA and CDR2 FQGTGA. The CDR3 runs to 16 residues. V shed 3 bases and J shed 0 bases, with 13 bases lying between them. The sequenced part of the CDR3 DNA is TGTGCCAGCAGCTTGGGGGGAAAGAGTAGCACAGATACG. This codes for CASSLGGKSSTDT. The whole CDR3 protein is CASSLGGKSSTDTQYF.

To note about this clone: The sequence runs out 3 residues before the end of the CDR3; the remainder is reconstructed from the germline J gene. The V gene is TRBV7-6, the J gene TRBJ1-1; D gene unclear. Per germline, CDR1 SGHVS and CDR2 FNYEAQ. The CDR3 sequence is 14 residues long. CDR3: CASSLALTDNEAFF. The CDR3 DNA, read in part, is TGTGCCAGCAGCTTAGCTCTAACAGACAATGAG. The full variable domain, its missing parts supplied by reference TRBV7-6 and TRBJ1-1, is GAGVSQSPRYKVTKRGQDVALRCDPISGHVSLYWYRQALGQGPEFLTYFNYEAQQDKSGLPNDRFSAERPEGSISTLTIQRTEQRDSAMYRCASSLALTDNEAFFGQGTRLTVV.

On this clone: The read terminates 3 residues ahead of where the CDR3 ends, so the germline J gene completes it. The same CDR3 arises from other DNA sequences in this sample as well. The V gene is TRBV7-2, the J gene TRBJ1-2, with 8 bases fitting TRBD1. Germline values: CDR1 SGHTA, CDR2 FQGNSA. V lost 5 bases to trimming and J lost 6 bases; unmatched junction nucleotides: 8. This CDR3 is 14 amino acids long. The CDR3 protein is CASSPYRGKDGYTF. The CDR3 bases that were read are TGTGCCAGCAGCCCGTACAGGGGGAAGGATGGC.

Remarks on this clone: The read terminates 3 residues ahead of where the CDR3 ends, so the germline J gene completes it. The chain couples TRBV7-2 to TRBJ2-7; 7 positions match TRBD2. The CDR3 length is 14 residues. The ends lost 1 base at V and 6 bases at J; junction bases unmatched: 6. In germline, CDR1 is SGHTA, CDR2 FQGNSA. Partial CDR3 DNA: TGTGCCAGCAGCTTAGATCGCGGGAGATTCGAG. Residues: CASSLDRGRFE. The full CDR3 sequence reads CASSLDRGRFEQYF.

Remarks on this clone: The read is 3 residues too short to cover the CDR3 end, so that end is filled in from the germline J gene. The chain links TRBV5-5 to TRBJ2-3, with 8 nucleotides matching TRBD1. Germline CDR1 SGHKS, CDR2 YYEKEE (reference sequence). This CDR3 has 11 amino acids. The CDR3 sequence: CASIQGETQYF. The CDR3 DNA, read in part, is TGTGCCAGTATACAGGGGGAGACG.

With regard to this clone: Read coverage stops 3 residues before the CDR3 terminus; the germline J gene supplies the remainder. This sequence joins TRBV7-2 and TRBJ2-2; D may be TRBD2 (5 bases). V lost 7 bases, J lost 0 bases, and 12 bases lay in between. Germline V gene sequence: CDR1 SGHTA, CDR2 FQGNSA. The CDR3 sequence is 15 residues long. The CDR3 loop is CASILSGANTGELFF. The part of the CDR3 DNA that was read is TGTGCCAGCATCCTGAGCGGTGCGAACACCGGGGAG.

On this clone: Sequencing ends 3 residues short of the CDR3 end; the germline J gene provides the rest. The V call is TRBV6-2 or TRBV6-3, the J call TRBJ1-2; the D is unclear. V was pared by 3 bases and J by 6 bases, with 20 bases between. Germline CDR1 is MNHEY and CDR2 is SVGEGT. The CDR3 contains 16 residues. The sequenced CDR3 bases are TGTGCCAGCAGTTATATTGGTGGCAGTCTGAAGGATGGC. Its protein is CASSYIGGSLKDG. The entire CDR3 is CASSYIGGSLKDGYTF.

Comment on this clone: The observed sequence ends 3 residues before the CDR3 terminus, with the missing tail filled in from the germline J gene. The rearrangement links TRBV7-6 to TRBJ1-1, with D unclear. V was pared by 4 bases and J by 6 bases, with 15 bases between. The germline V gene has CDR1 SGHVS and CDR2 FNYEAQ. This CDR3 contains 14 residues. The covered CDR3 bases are TGTGCCAGCAGCTCCCCAGGTGGCGCCCCTGAA. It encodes CASSSPGGAPE. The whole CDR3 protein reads CASSSPGGAPEAFF.

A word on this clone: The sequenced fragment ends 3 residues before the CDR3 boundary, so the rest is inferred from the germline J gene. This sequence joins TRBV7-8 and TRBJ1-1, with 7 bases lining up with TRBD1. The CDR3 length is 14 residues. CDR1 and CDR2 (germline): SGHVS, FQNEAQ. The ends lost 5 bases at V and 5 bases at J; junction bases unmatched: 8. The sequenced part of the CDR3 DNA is TGTGCCAGCAGCCCGCTCGTGACAGGGACTGAA. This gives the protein CASSPLVTGTE. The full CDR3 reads CASSPLVTGTEAFF.

The sequenced CDR3 bases are TGTGCCAGCAGCGCAGGGCCCTCTGGGGCCAACGTC. This encodes CASSAGPSGANV. The whole CDR3 protein is CASSAGPSGANVLTF. The V call is TRBV7-9, the J call TRBJ2-6, with a tentative D call TRBD1 (5 bases). Read coverage stops 3 residues before the CDR3 terminus; the germline J gene supplies the remainder. Germline loops: CDR1 SEHNR, CDR2 FQNEAQ (reference sequence). The CDR3 runs to 15 residues. Trimming left V 5 bases short and J 0 bases short, with 8 bases between.

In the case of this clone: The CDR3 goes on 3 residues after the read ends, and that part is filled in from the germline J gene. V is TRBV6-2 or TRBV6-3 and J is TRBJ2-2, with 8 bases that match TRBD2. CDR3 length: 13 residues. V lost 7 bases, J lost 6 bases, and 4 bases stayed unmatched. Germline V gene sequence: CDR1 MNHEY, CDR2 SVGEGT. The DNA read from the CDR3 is TGTGCCAGCATCCAAGCGGGAGCCGGGGAG. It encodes CASIQAGAGE. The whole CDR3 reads CASIQAGAGELFF.

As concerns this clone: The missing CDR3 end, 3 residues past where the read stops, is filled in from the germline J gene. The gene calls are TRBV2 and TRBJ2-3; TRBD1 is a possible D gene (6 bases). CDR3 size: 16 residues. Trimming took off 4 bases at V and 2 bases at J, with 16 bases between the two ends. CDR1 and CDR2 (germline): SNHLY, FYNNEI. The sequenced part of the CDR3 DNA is TGTGCCAGCAGTGTCGGCAGGGGTCGTCCCACAGATACG. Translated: CASSVGRGRPTDT. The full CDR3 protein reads CASSVGRGRPTDTQYF.

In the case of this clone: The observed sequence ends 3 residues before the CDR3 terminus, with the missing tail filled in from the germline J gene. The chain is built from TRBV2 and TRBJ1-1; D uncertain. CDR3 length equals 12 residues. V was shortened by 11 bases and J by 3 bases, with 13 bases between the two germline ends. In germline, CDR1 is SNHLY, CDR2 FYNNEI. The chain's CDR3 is CALRSYDTEAFF. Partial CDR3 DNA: TGTGCCCTACGAAGTTATGACACTGAA.

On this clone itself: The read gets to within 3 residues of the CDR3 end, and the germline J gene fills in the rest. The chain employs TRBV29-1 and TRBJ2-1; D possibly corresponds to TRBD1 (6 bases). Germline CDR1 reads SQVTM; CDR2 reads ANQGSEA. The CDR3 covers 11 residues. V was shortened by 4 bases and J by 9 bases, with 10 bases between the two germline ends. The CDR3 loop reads CSVVGGGEQFF. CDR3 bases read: TGCAGCGTTGTTGGGGGCGGTGAG.

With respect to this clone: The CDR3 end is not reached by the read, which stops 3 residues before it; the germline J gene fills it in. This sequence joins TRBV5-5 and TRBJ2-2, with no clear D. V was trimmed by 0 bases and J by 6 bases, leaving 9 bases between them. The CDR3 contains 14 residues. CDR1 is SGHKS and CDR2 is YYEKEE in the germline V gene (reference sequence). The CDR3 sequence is CASSLEAQSGELFF. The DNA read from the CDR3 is TGTGCCAGCAGCTTGGAGGCTCAGTCCGGGGAG. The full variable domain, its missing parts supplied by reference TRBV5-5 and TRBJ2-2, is DAGVTQSPTHLIKTRGQQVTLRCSPISGHKSVSWYQQVLGQGPQFIFQYYEKEERGRGNFPDRFSARQFPNYSSELNVNALLLGDSALYLCASSLEAQSGELFFGEGSRLTVL.

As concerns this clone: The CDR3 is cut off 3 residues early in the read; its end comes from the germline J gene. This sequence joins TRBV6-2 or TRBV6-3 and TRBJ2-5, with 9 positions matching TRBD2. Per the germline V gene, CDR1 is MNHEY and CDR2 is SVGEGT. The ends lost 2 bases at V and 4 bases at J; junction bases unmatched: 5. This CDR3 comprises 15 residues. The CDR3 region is CASSYRAGGPETQYF. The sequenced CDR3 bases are TGTGCCAGCAGTTACAGGGCGGGGGGGCCAGAGACC.

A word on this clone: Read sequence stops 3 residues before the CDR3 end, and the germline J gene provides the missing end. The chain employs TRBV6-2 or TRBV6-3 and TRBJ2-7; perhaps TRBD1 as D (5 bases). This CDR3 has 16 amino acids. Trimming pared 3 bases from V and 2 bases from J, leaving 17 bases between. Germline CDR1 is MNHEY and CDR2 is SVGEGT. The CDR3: CASSYGGKTDAYEQYF. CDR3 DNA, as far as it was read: TGTGCCAGCAGTTATGGTGGAAAGACAGATGCCTACGAG.

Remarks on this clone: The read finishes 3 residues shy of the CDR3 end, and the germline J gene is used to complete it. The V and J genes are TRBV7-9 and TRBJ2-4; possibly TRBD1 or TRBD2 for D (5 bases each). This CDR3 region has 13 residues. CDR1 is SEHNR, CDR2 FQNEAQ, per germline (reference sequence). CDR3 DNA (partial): TGTGCCAGCAGCTCCCAGGGAGTCTATGGT. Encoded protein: CASSSQGVYG. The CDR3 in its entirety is CASSSQGVYGQYF.

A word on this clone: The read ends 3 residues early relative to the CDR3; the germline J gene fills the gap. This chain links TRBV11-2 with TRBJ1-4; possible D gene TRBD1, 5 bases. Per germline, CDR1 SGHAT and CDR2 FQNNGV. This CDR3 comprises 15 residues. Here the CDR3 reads CASSLDPGVNSPLFF. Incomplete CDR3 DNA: TGTGCCAGCAGCTTGGACCCGGGGGTGAATTCACCA.

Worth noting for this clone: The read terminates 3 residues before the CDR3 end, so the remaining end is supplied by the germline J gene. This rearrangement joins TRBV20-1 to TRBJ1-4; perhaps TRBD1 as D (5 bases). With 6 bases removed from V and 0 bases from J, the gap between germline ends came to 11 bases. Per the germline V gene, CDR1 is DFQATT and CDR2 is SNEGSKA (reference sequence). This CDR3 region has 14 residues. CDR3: CSAQDIATNEKLFF. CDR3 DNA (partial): TGCAGTGCGCAGGACATTGCAACTAATGAAAAA.

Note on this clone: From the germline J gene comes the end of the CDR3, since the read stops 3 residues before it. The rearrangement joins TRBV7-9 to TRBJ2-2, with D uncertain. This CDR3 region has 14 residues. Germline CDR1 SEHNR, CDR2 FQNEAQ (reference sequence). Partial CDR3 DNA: TGTGCCAGCAGCTTAGGCGCGAGTAATGAAAAG. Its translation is CASSLGASNEK. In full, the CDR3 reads CASSLGASNEKLFF.

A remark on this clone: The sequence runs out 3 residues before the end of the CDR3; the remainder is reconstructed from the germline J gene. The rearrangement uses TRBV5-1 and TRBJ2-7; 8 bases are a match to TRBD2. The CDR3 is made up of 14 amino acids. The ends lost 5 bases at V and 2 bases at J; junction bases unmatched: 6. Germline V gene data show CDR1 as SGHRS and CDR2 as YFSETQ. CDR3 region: CASSLAGGTYEQYF. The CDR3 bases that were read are TGCGCCAGCAGTCTGGCGGGGGGTACCTACGAG.

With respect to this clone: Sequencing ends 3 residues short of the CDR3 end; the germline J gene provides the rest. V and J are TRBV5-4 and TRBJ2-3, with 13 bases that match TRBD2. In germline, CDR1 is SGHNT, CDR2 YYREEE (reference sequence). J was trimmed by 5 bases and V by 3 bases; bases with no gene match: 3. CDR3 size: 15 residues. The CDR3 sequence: CASSWRLAGGDTQYF. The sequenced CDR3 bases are TGTGCCAGCAGCTGGCGACTAGCGGGGGGAGATACG.

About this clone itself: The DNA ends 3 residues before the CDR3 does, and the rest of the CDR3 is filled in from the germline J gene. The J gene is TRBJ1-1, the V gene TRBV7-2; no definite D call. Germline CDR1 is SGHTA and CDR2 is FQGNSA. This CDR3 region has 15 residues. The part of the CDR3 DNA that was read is TGTGCCAGCAGCTCATCGGGGATTACCCCAGGAGGA. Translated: CASSSSGITPGG. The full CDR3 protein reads CASSSSGITPGGAFF.

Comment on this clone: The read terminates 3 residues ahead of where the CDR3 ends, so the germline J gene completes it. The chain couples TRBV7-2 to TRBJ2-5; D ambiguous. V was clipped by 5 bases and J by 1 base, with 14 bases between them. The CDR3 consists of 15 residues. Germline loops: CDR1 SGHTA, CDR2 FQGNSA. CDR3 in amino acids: CASSRQARPQETQYF. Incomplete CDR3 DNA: TGTGCCAGCAGCCGCCAGGCCCGACCCCAAGAGACC.

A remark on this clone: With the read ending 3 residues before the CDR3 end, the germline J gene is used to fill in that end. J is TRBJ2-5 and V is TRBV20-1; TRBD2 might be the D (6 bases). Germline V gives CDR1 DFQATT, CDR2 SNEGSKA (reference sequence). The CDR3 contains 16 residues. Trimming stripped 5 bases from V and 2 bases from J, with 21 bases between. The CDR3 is CSAPGGGATIQETQYF. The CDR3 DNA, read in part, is TGCAGTGCTCCCGGAGGCGGGGCCACCATACAAGAGACC.

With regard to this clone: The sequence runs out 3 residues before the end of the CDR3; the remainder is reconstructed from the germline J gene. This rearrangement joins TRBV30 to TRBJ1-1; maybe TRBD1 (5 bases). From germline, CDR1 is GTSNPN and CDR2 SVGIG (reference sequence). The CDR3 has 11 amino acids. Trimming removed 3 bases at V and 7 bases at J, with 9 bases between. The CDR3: CAWRGGDEAFF. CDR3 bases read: TGTGCCTGGAGGGGGGGAGATGAA.

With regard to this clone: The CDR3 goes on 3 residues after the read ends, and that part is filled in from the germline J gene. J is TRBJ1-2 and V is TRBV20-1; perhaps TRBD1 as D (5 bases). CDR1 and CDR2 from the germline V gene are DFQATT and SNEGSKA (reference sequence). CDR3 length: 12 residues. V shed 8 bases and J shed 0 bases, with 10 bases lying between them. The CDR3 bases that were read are TGCAGTCGAGGGGAGACTAACTATGGC. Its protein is CSRGETNYG. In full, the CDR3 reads CSRGETNYGYTF.

Partial CDR3 DNA: TGTGCCAGCTCACCTCGACAGGTGTCCTCCTATGGC. Translating it yields CASSPRQVSSYG. The whole CDR3 protein reads CASSPRQVSSYGYTF. This chain joins TRBV18 and TRBJ1-2; possibly TRBD1 for D (6 bases). The read ends 3 residues early relative to the CDR3; the germline J gene fills the gap. The CDR3 consists of 15 residues. Trimming pared 3 bases from V and 4 bases from J, leaving 15 bases between. The V gene's germline CDR1 is KGHSH and CDR2 LQKENI.

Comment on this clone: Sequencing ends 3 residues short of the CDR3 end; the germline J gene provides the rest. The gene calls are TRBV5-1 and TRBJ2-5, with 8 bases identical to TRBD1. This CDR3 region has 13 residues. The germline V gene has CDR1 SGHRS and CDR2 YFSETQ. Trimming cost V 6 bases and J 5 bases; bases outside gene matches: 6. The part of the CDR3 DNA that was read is TGCGCCAGCACGCAGGGGGCACGGGAGACC. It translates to CASTQGARET. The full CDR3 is CASTQGARETQYF.